This record looks at one T cell receptor beta chain sequence and its context. The data were taken from a study of blood T cell repertoires in COVID-19. Germline lookup yields CDR1 LNHDA and CDR2 SQIVND (reference sequence). The ends were cut back, 7 bases at V and 4 bases at J, with 16 bases in the middle. The CDR3 spans 15 residues. Under the authors' procedure: Using reference gene primer amplification, nucleated cell counts were estimated. The assay was immunoSEQ multiplex PCR, and TCRdb's table has in-frame clones only and misses some. D and trimming come from the DNA, and the V and J calls and clone size come from that table. The data contain some 190,000 clones, about 80% of them singletons.

The chain has TRBV19 and TRBJ2-2; D possibly corresponds to TRBD2 (6 bases). The material sequenced was peripheral blood. This clonotype originated in an elderly woman with COVID-19, enrolled during active disease. The CDR3 DNA reads as TGTGCCAGTACCCGCGAAGGAGGGCGCACCGGGGAGCTGTTTTTT. Translating it yields CASTREGGRTGELFF.